This is a list of T cell receptor beta chains from one sample in a study of T cells in Graves' hyperthyroidism and ophthalmopathy. TCRdb analysed the multiplex PCR reads with MiXCR anew, one entry per CDR3 protein. The profile shows hundreds of thousands of distinct CDR3 sequences, approximately 13% of them singletons. Sequencing input: blood. The receptors here all came from a woman in her late teens or twenties with Graves' hyperthyroidism. Each CDR3 is given with its conserved first and last residue. Fields, in order: V gene, clone size, D gene, J gene, CDR3 protein, CDR3 DNA. D genes are given only for firm matches. Clone sizes are given selectively: once, few, many, or a class where the clone is expanded.

v_call: TRBV15
clone_size: -
d_call: TRBD2
j_call: TRBJ2-7
cdr3_aa: CATSRVPDWTSSYEQYF
cdr3_nt: TGTGCCACCAGCAGAGTCCCCGATTGGACTAGCTCCTACGAGCAGTACTTC

v_call: TRBV4-1
clone_size: many
d_call: TRBD1
j_call: TRBJ2-3
cdr3_aa: CASSQDRDRGRADTQYF
cdr3_nt: TGCGCCAGCAGCCAAGATCGGGACAGGGGTCGAGCAGATACGCAGTATTTT

v_call: TRBV20-1
clone_size: few
d_call: -
j_call: TRBJ2-2
cdr3_aa: CSAGSGPYTGELFF
cdr3_nt: TGCAGTGCAGGGTCCGGGCCTTACACCGGGGAGCTGTTTTTT

v_call: TRBV28
clone_size: many
d_call: -
j_call: TRBJ1-5
cdr3_aa: CASSQGYYNQPQHF
cdr3_nt: TGTGCCAGCAGTCAGGGTTACTACAATCAGCCCCAGCATTTT

v_call: TRBV10-3
clone_size: many
d_call: -
j_call: TRBJ1-2
cdr3_aa: CAISEDQGPYGYTF
cdr3_nt: TGTGCCATCAGTGAGGATCAGGGGCCCTATGGCTACACCTTC

v_call: TRBV11-3
clone_size: many
d_call: -
j_call: TRBJ2-2
cdr3_aa: CASSQNDPGELFF
cdr3_nt: TGTGCCAGCAGCCAGAACGATCCCGGGGAGCTGTTTTTT

v_call: TRBV11-1
clone_size: many
d_call: -
j_call: TRBJ2-1
cdr3_aa: CASSLLSGGPGEGQFF
cdr3_nt: TGTGCCAGCAGCTTACTTTCCGGGGGCCCGGGAGAGGGGCAGTTCTTC

v_call: TRBV3-1
clone_size: many
d_call: -
j_call: TRBJ1-2
cdr3_aa: CASSPAGNYGYTF
cdr3_nt: TGTGCCAGCAGCCCGGCAGGGAACTATGGCTACACCTTC

v_call: TRBV12-3/TRBV12-4
clone_size: many
d_call: TRBD1
j_call: TRBJ2-7
cdr3_aa: CASSSGQTSYEQYF
cdr3_nt: TGTGCCAGCAGTTCGGGACAGACCTCCTACGAGCAGTACTTC

v_call: TRBV15
clone_size: many
d_call: TRBD1
j_call: TRBJ2-3
cdr3_aa: CATSKVGQGAEADTQYF
cdr3_nt: TGTGCCACCAGCAAAGTCGGACAGGGGGCGGAGGCAGATACGCAGTATTTT

v_call: TRBV15
clone_size: -
d_call: -
j_call: TRBJ1-5
cdr3_aa: CATSRDWHGGVQPQHF
cdr3_nt: TGTGCCACCAGCAGAGATTGGCACGGCGGGGTTCAGCCCCAGCATTTT